The clone carrying this T cell receptor beta chain was observed a handful of times. Its target is unknown. One end of the junction does not line up with germline, which may come from a read error. This sample was taken from a study of T cells in Graves' hyperthyroidism and ophthalmopathy. RNA transcripts were the template for amplifying TCR beta CDR3 regions. Primed by the HTBI set, a first-round RT-PCR was run on the TCR CDR3. TCRdb processed the multiplex PCR reads anew with MiXCR; each CDR3 protein has one entry. The sample lists fewer than 350,000 distinct CDR3 sequences, about a sixth occurring once. In germline, CDR1 is SNHLY, CDR2 FYNNEI. The length of the CDR3 is 17 residues. Notes on the study in general: Blood also carried most thyroid clonotypes expanded above 0.001. From stable hyperthyroidism, ophthalmopathy was set apart by a 13 V-J model.

This receptor was identified in a woman in her thirties or forties with Graves' ophthalmopathy. Sequenced material: blood. The chain uses TRBV2 and TRBJ1-6; perhaps TRBD1 as D (6 bases). The CDR3 bases are TGTGCCAGCATGTCCCTCGCCAGGGACACGTATAGTTCACCCCTCCACTTT. Its protein product is CASMSLARDTYSSPLHF.